This TCR beta chain emerged from a study of response to subunit inactivated influenza vaccine. The CDR3 is 16 residues long. Germline CDR1 is SGHTA and CDR2 is FQGNSA. Trimming removed 10 bases from V and 1 base from J; junction bases left unmatched: 12. TCRdb re-called the RT-PCR reads through MiXCR, storing one row per CDR3 protein. The sample lists 500,000 to 700,000 distinct CDR3 sequences, around 25% seen once, with about 2.8% in the top ten. The same sample was also used in a study of T cells expressing NK-cell markers. That work adds: For TCR beta, cDNA was produced by 5'RACE template switching with UMIs.

This specimen consisted of CD4+ T cells sorted from PBMCs, obtained roughly 12 days after vaccination. The TCR was taken from a man between 50 and 59 years old who received an inactivated influenza vaccine. The chain joins TRBV7-2 to TRBJ2-2; 7 bases are shared with TRBD1. CDR3 bases: TGTGCCACTCAAACCCCGGGACAGAGGAACACCGGGGAGCTGTTTTTT. It specifies CATQTPGQRNTGELFF.